What follows are 13 T cell receptor beta chains derived from one specimen sequenced in a study of blood T cell repertoires in COVID-19. The data were produced by immunoSEQ multiplex PCR, yet TCRdb's version contains in-frame clones alone and is incomplete. Here the sample spans 80,000 to 95,000 clones, 81% being singletons. Sequenced sample: peripheral blood. The receptors were gathered from a man older than 75 with active or convalescent COVID-19.

The chain uses TRBV5-4 and TRBJ1-4; perhaps TRBD1 as D (5 bases). With 6 bases removed from V and 1 base from J, the gap between germline ends came to 13 bases. The CDR3 sequence is 15 residues long. CDR1 and CDR2 from the germline V gene are SGHNT and YYREEE (reference sequence). The CDR3 bases are TGTGCCAGCACCGCCTCGGGGGAAACTAATGAAAAACTGTTTTTT. Encoded protein: CASTASGETNEKLFF.

CDR3 sequence (DNA): TGTGCCAGCAGCTCCACGGGGGACAGGGGAGGAGGAAAGCAGTACTTC. Protein: CASSSTGDRGGGKQYF. J is TRBJ2-7 and V is TRBV3-1 (or the pseudogene TRBV3-2); TRBD1 matches at 10 bases. The germline CDR1 and CDR2 sequences are LGHDT and YNNKEL (reference sequence). Germline trimming cut 5 bases from V and 8 bases from J; bases unmatched to any gene: 15. The CDR3 consists of 16 residues.

This clone showed up just once. This chain joins TRBV28 and TRBJ2-7; TRBD1 agrees at 10 bases. This CDR3 comprises 18 residues. Trimming removed 6 bases from V and 3 bases from J; junction bases left unmatched: 17. The germline CDR1 and CDR2 sequences are MDHEN and SYDVKM. The CDR3 bases are TGTGCCAGCAGCCCAAGTCCCGGGACAGGGGCCCGCTACTACGAGCAGTACTTC. This encodes CASSPSPGTGARYYEQYF.

The chain recombines TRBV2 with TRBJ1-2, with 12 bases lining up with TRBD1. CDR1 and CDR2 from the germline V gene are SNHLY and FYNNEI. This CDR3 comprises 14 residues. The V gene end was trimmed by 6 bases and the J gene end by 4 bases; junction bases not matched to a gene: 3. In DNA, the CDR3 is TGTGCCAGCAGGGGGACAGGGGGCCCCTATGGCTACACCTTC. The encoded protein is CASRGTGGPYGYTF. Full variable domain (outside the CDR3, taken from reference TRBV2 and TRBJ1-2): EPEVTQTPSHQVTQMGQEVILRCVPISNHLYFYWYRQILGQKVEFLVSFYNNEISEKSEIFDDQFSVERPDGSNFTLKIRSTKLEDSAMYFCASRGTGGPYGYTFGSGTRLTVV.

The sample holds one count of this clone. The chain couples TRBV3-1 (or the pseudogene TRBV3-2) to TRBJ1-6; D is unresolved. The CDR3 covers 18 residues. The V end was cut by 4 bases, the J end by 2 bases, with 18 bases between. Germline CDR1 is LGHDT and CDR2 is YNNKEL (reference sequence). The CDR3 DNA follows: TGTGCCAGCAGCCCCCCCCGGGTTCGGGGTACCTATAATTCACCCCTCCACTTT. It is translated as CASSPPRVRGTYNSPLHF.

V is TRBV2 and J is TRBJ2-2; TRBD2 matches 7 bases. The CDR3 has 13 amino acids. The trim removed 8 bases at V and 2 bases at J, leaving 2 bases unmatched. The germline CDR1 and CDR2 sequences are SNHLY and FYNNEI. The CDR3: CASRDYNTGELFF. The CDR3 DNA sequence: TGTGCCAGCCGGGACTACAACACCGGGGAGCTGTTTTTT.

CDR3 amino acids: CASSQDWGVNQPQHF. The CDR3 bases are TGCGCCAGCAGCCAAGATTGGGGAGTCAATCAGCCCCAGCATTTT. The V call is TRBV4-1, the J call TRBJ1-5, with D unclear. Germline V gene data show CDR1 as MGHRA and CDR2 as YSYEKL. V lost 0 bases and J 3 bases, leaving 9 bases between the germline ends. This CDR3 has 15 residues.

CDR3 coding DNA: TGTGCCAGCAGCTTAATGGGACAGGGGACTAATTCACCCCTCCACTTT. Residues: CASSLMGQGTNSPLHF. The chain uses TRBV7-3 and TRBJ1-6, with 10 nucleotides matching TRBD1. Germline V gives CDR1 SGHTA, CDR2 FQGTGA. The CDR3 is 16 residues long. The ends lost 1 base at V and 6 bases at J; junction bases unmatched: 3. Filled out from reference TRBV7-3 and TRBJ1-6, the complete variable domain reads GAGVSQTPSNKVTEKGKYVELRCDPISGHTALYWYRQSLGQGPEFLIYFQGTGAADDSGLPNDRFFAVRPEGSVSTLKIQRTERGDSAVYLCASSLMGQGTNSPLHFGNGTRLTVT.

This clone came up a few times. The chain couples TRBV5-1 to TRBJ1-1; D might be TRBD1 (5 bases). Germline values: CDR1 SGHRS, CDR2 YFSETQ. The CDR3 consists of 12 residues. V shed 4 bases and J shed 7 bases, with 11 bases lying between them. In DNA, the CDR3 is TGCGCCAGCAGCCATGACAGACTTGAAGCTTTCTTT. Translated, it gives CASSHDRLEAFF.

The CDR3 sequence is CAWSGKDRAIYEQYF. The DNA of the CDR3 is TGTGCCTGGAGCGGAAAAGACAGGGCGATTTACGAGCAGTACTTC. This chain joins TRBV30 and TRBJ2-7, with TRBD1 matching 7 bases. This CDR3 comprises 15 residues. The germline V gene encodes CDR1 GTSNPN and CDR2 SVGIG (reference sequence). V gave up 3 bases and J gave up 4 bases; unmatched junction bases: 12.

V is TRBV5-4 and J is TRBJ2-3; 11 bases fit TRBD1. Germline V gene lookup returns CDR1 SGHNT and CDR2 YYREEE (reference sequence). This CDR3 comprises 16 residues. V was pared by 4 bases and J by 0 bases, with 4 bases of the junction left unmatched. CDR3 amino acids: CASSSGTGGSTDTQYF. The CDR3 DNA is TGTGCCAGCAGCAGCGGGACAGGGGGTAGCACAGATACGCAGTATTTT.

This clone occurred a few times. The rearrangement uses TRBV10-3 and TRBJ1-2, with 8 bases identical to TRBD1. After removal of 6 bases from V and 4 bases from J, the junction contained 4 bases not matched to a gene. Germline CDR1 is ENHRY and CDR2 is SYGVKD. This CDR3 has 13 residues. The CDR3 DNA reads as TGTGCCATCAGGGACAGGGAAGGCTATGGCTACACCTTC. Translation gives CAIRDREGYGYTF.

The gene calls are TRBV5-1 and TRBJ2-1; TRBD1 agrees at 10 bases. The germline V gene encodes CDR1 SGHRS and CDR2 YFSETQ. Trimming cost V 1 base and J 9 bases; bases outside gene matches: 4. This CDR3 spans 14 amino acids. The DNA of the CDR3 is TGCGCCAGCAGCTTGCGACAGGGGGCGGGTGAGCAGTTCTTC. Its protein is CASSLRQGAGEQFF.